Shown below are 27 T cell receptor beta chains from a single sample sequenced in a study of post-analysis software for immune sequencing data. Study observations and caveats: Controls had lower frequencies than patients of about five TRBV segments, which included TRBV5-6, TRBV5-1 and TRBV20-1.

The authors incorporated unique molecular identifiers into the TCR beta cDNA libraries. MiXCR, run by TCRdb on the PCR reads, gives a single entry per CDR3 protein. This sample carries about 560,000 distinct CDR3 sequences, around 44% of them seen once, and the ten largest clones take 1.5% to 2%. These receptors have no identified antigens. The sequencing input was blood. These receptors were taken from a girl between 10 and 17 years old with multiple sclerosis.

The gene calls are TRBV5-1 and TRBJ1-1; D gene ambiguous. Germline V gene data show CDR1 as SGHRS and CDR2 as YFSETQ. Trimming shortened V by 0 bases and J by 0 bases, and 9 bases separated the two germline ends. This CDR3 has 15 residues. CDR3 bases: TGCGCCAGCAGCTTGGAGAGGACCTTGAACACTGAAGCTTTCTTT. Translation: CASSLERTLNTEAFF.

The gene calls are TRBV18 and TRBJ2-3, with TRBD2 matching over 13 bases. The CDR3 totals 17 residues. Germline V gene data show CDR1 as KGHSH and CDR2 as LQKENI. V gave up 3 bases and J gave up 3 bases; unmatched junction bases: 6. The CDR3 protein is CASSPRTSGGITDTQYF. The CDR3 bases are TGTGCCAGCTCACCCCGGACTAGCGGGGGTATAACAGATACGCAGTATTTT.

This clonotype appeared a few times. V gene TRBV27 combines with J gene TRBJ2-3; D is unclear. The CDR3 runs 14 residues. Germline V gene data show CDR1 as MNHEY and CDR2 as SMNVEV (reference sequence). Trimming removed 4 bases from V and 0 bases from J, with 8 bases in between. The CDR3 sequence is CASSSSSSTDTQYF. In DNA form, the CDR3 reads TGTGCCAGCAGTTCGAGCTCTAGCACAGATACGCAGTATTTT.

This clonotype showed up just a few times. This chain connects TRBV7-8 to TRBJ2-3; D unresolved. V shed 1 base and J shed 2 bases, with 7 bases lying between them. The CDR3 is 14 amino acids. CDR1 and CDR2 from the germline V gene are SGHVS and FQNEAQ. The CDR3 reads CASSLGIFTDTQYF. The CDR3 nucleotides read TGTGCCAGCAGCTTAGGAATCTTCACAGATACGCAGTATTTT.

This clonotype was detected ten times or more. V is TRBV25-1 and J is TRBJ2-7; D is ambiguous. The CDR3 contains 13 residues. Germline CDR1 and CDR2: MGHDK and SYGVNS. Trimming took 0 bases from V and 3 from J, leaving 6 bases between them. The CDR3 nucleotides read TGTGCCAGCAGTGAATATGGCGGCTACGAGCAGTACTTC. Translation gives CASSEYGGYEQYF.

The chain couples TRBV5-5 to TRBJ2-4; weak D call: TRBD1 (5 bases). The CDR3 spans 16 residues. V dropped 4 bases and J dropped 7 bases, with 21 bases sitting between them. CDR1 and CDR2 from the germline V gene are SGHKS and YYEKEE (reference sequence). The DNA of the CDR3 is TGTGCCAGCAGCCTGAAGACAGTAAAGGATAGGAACATTCAGTACTTC. Protein product: CASSLKTVKDRNIQYF.

This chain joins TRBV29-1 and TRBJ2-3; the match to TRBD2 covers 7 bases. Germline V gene sequence: CDR1 SQVTM, CDR2 ANQGSEA. J was trimmed by 1 base and V by 1 base; bases with no gene match: 14. The CDR3 loop spans 18 amino acids. The CDR3 region has the DNA TGCAGCGTTGAAGGCCGGGCCCAGGCGGGGGTTGGCACAGATACGCAGTATTTT. This codes for CSVEGRAQAGVGTDTQYF.

This sequence joins TRBV4-1 and TRBJ2-3; 9 nucleotides line up with TRBD2. Unmatched junction bases numbered 10, after V lost 5 bases and J lost 1 base. Germline assignment: CDR1 MGHRA and CDR2 YSYEKL. There are 17 residues in the CDR3. As DNA, the CDR3 is TGCGCCAGCAGCTCCTCGGGACTAGCTGCTGGCACAGATACGCAGTATTTT. It specifies CASSSSGLAAGTDTQYF.

This chain connects TRBV27 to TRBJ2-3; 8 nucleotides align to TRBD2. Per germline, CDR1 MNHEY and CDR2 SMNVEV (reference sequence). This CDR3 contains 14 residues. V lost 4 bases and J lost 4; bases outside the gene matches: 4. The CDR3: CASSYGGGPDTQYF. In DNA, the CDR3 is TGTGCCAGCAGTTACGGGGGGGGTCCAGATACGCAGTATTTT.

The chain is built from TRBV20-1 and TRBJ1-5, with a tentative D call TRBD1 (6 bases). The ends were cut back, 5 bases at V and 7 bases at J, with 15 bases in the middle. The germline V gene has CDR1 DFQATT and CDR2 SNEGSKA (reference sequence). The CDR3 sequence is 13 residues long. This CDR3 is CSAEQGVGQPQHF. The CDR3, as DNA: TGCAGTGCTGAACAGGGAGTGGGGCAGCCCCAGCATTTT.

This clonotype was seen a single time. CDR3 nucleotides: TGTGCCAGCGGAAGATCTGGGGCCAACGTCCTGACTTTC. It yields the protein CASGRSGANVLTF. V usage is TRBV7-9 and J usage is TRBJ2-6; D gene uncertain. V was cut by 8 bases and J by 1 base, with 6 bases left in between. The CDR3 covers 13 residues. Per germline, CDR1 SEHNR and CDR2 FQNEAQ (reference sequence).

This chain uses TRBV4-2 with TRBJ2-2; D may be TRBD2 (5 bases). The CDR3 sequence is 15 residues long. CDR1 and CDR2 (germline): LGHNA, YNFKEQ. The V end was cut by 7 bases, the J end by 4 bases, with 16 bases between. CDR3 sequence (DNA): TGTGCCAGCACCGAGAGGACTCGAGGCACCGGGGAGCTGTTTTTT. It encodes CASTERTRGTGELFF.

J is TRBJ2-3 and V is TRBV10-3; the match to TRBD2 covers 10 bases. V lost 10 bases, J lost 4 bases, and 11 bases stayed unmatched. CDR1 is ENHRY and CDR2 is SYGVKD in the germline V gene. The CDR3 runs 15 residues. The CDR3 nucleotides are TGTGCCAGTTCCCAGCGGGAGGGCCTGGCAGATACGCAGTATTTT. Translated, it gives CASSQREGLADTQYF.

This sequence joins TRBV2 and TRBJ2-7; no firm D call. Germline CDR1 reads SNHLY; CDR2 reads FYNNEI. CDR3 length equals 15 residues. V was clipped by 6 bases and J by 0 bases, with 15 bases between them. The CDR3: CASRLGTSTSYEQYF. DNA for the CDR3: TGTGCCAGCAGATTGGGTACGAGTACCTCCTACGAGCAGTACTTC.

V and J are TRBV12-3 or TRBV12-4 and TRBJ1-1; D possibly corresponds to TRBD1 (6 bases). With 9 bases removed from V and 5 bases from J, the gap between germline ends came to 16 bases. This CDR3 has 13 amino acids. CDR3 in DNA: TGTGCCAGTAAAGGCGGGGGCAGGACTGAAGCTTTCTTT. Translation: CASKGGGRTEAFF.

The chain couples TRBV29-1 to TRBJ2-7; 7 positions agree with TRBD1. V was pared by 6 bases and J by 2 bases, with 13 bases of the junction left unmatched. Germline-derived CDR1 and CDR2 are SQVTM and ANQGSEA. This CDR3 comprises 15 residues. In nucleotides, the CDR3 is TGCAGCGTGAATAACCGGGACAGAGGGCCCTACGAGCAGTACTTC. It translates to CSVNNRDRGPYEQYF.

This clonotype was detected a few times. The V gene is TRBV6-1, the J gene TRBJ2-1; D possibly corresponds to TRBD2 (6 bases). The CDR3 has 16 residues. CDR1 is MNHNS, CDR2 SASEGT, per germline. Trimming left V 8 bases short and J 9 bases short, with 26 bases between. The chain's CDR3 is CASYWDWRGEGIEQFF. Here the CDR3 DNA reads TGTGCCAGCTATTGGGATTGGAGGGGAGAGGGTATTGAGCAGTTCTTC.

V and J are TRBV7-2 and TRBJ2-7, with 9 bases matching TRBD2. This CDR3 has 13 residues. After removal of 7 bases from V and 2 bases from J, the junction contained 3 bases not matched to a gene. Germline V gene sequence: CDR1 SGHTA, CDR2 FQGNSA. CDR3 residues: CASMASGTYEQYF. The CDR3 nucleotides are TGTGCCAGCATGGCTAGCGGGACCTACGAGCAGTACTTC. Complete variable domain (other parts from reference TRBV7-2 and TRBJ2-7): GAGVSQSPSNKVTEKGKDVELRCDPISGHTALYWYRQSLGQGLEFLIYFQGNSAPDKSGLPSDRFSAERTGGSVSTLTIQRTQQEDSAVYLCASMASGTYEQYFGPGTRLTVT.

This clonotype has only a few counts. The chain couples TRBV29-1 to TRBJ2-7; D gene ambiguous. V lost 7 bases and J 1 base, leaving 14 bases between the germline ends. Per germline, CDR1 SQVTM and CDR2 ANQGSEA. The CDR3 has 13 amino acids. CDR3 sequence: CSAWHPLSYEQYF. CDR3 sequence (DNA): TGCAGCGCGTGGCACCCTCTATCCTACGAGCAGTACTTC.

The gene calls are TRBV7-6 and TRBJ2-1; 9 bases line up with TRBD2. Germline-derived CDR1 and CDR2 are SGHVS and FNYEAQ. This CDR3 contains 18 residues. Losses at the gene ends were 3 bases for V and 1 base for J; bases not matched to a gene: 10. The CDR3 reads CASSLGPLAGRSYNEQFF. The CDR3 DNA is TGTGCCAGCAGCTTGGGTCCCCTAGCGGGGAGGTCCTACAATGAGCAGTTCTTC.

This clonotype occurred many times. The V call is TRBV5-1, the J call TRBJ2-7; no reliable D call. This CDR3 has 11 residues. The germline V gene encodes CDR1 SGHRS and CDR2 YFSETQ. Trimming stripped 2 bases from V and 5 bases from J, with 5 bases between. The CDR3 reads CASSFRDEQYF. Written as DNA, the CDR3 is TGCGCCAGCAGCTTCCGGGACGAGCAGTACTTC.

The rearrangement joins TRBV7-8 to TRBJ2-7, with D tentatively TRBD1 or TRBD2 (5 bases each). This CDR3 region has 14 residues. The V end lost 3 bases, the J end lost 2 bases, and 11 bases lay between the germline ends. Germline CDR1 SGHVS, CDR2 FQNEAQ. For the CDR3, the DNA is TGTGCCAGCAGCTTCGGGACGGGACCCTACGAGCAGTACTTC. The encoded protein is CASSFGTGPYEQYF.

CDR3 protein: CASRSSNQGFYEQYF. The CDR3 DNA follows: TGCGCCAGCAGGTCTTCGAATCAGGGGTTCTACGAGCAGTACTTC. The chain joins TRBV5-1 to TRBJ2-7; D may be TRBD1 (6 bases). With 5 bases removed from V and 3 bases from J, the gap between germline ends came to 18 bases. This CDR3 contains 15 residues. CDR1 is SGHRS, CDR2 YFSETQ, per germline.

The table lists this clonotype with a few counts. The rearrangement links TRBV9 to TRBJ2-5, with D perhaps TRBD2 (5 bases). The J call is uncertain, as TRBJ2-7 better fits the DNA end. The CDR3 runs 14 residues. CDR1 SGDLS and CDR2 YYNGEE come from the germline V gene. As DNA, the CDR3 is TGTGCCAGCAACGATGGGAGCAGTACCTACGAGCAGTACTTC. This encodes CASNDGSSTYEQYF.

A few counts support this clonotype. The chain carries TRBV20-1 and TRBJ2-2; 7 bases map to TRBD1. V was pared by 6 bases and J by 2 bases, with 9 bases of the junction left unmatched. Germline V gene sequence: CDR1 DFQATT, CDR2 SNEGSKA (reference sequence). The CDR3 contains 15 residues. The CDR3 reads CSAYKGAGNTGELFF. In DNA, the CDR3 is TGCAGTGCATATAAGGGGGCGGGTAACACCGGGGAGCTGTTTTTT.

The sample holds a few counts of this clonotype. The CDR3 protein is CSARDVGRNSYEQYF. The CDR3 nucleotides read TGCAGTGCTAGAGATGTGGGGCGAAACTCCTACGAGCAGTACTTC. The chain recombines TRBV20-1 with TRBJ2-7, with a weak D call TRBD1 (5 bases). CDR1 is DFQATT and CDR2 is SNEGSKA in the germline V gene (reference sequence). The V end was cut by 0 bases, the J end by 0 bases, with 12 bases between. There are 15 residues in the CDR3.

Only a few counts were recorded for this clonotype. J is TRBJ2-1 and V is TRBV5-1; TRBD2 matches at 8 bases. From germline, CDR1 is SGHRS and CDR2 YFSETQ. The CDR3 covers 15 residues. With 1 base clipped from V and 6 bases from J, the junction kept 6 bases outside the gene matches. CDR3 loop: CASSLTSGSINEQFF. The CDR3 nucleotides read TGCGCCAGCAGCTTGACAAGCGGGAGTATCAATGAGCAGTTCTTC.